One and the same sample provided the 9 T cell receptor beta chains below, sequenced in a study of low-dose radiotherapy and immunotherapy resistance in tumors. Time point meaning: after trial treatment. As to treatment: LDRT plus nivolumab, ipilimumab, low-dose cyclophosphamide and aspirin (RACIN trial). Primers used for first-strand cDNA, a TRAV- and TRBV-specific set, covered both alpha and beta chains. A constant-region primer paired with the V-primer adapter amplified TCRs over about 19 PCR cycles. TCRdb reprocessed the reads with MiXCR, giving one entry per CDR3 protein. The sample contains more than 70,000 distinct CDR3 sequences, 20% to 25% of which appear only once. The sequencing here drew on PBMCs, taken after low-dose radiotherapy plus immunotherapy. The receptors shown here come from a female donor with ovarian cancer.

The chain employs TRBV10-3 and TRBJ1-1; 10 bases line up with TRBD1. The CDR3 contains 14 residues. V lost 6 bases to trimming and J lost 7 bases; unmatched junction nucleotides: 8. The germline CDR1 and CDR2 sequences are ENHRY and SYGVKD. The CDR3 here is CAIRGQGIEGEAFF. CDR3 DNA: TGTGCCATCAGGGGACAGGGGATTGAAGGTGAAGCTTTCTTT.

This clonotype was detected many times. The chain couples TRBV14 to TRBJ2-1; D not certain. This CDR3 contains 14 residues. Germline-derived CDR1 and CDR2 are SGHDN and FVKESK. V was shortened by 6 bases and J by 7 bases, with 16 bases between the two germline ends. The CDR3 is CASRAPEVWNEQFF. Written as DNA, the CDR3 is TGTGCCAGCAGGGCCCCGGAAGTATGGAATGAGCAGTTCTTC.

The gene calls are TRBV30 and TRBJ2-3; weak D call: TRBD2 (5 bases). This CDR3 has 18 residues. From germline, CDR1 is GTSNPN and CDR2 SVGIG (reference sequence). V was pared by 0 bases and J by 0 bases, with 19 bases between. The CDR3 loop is CAWSVLWLAEMSTDTQYF. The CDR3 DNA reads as TGTGCCTGGAGTGTACTATGGCTAGCCGAGATGAGCACAGATACGCAGTATTTT.

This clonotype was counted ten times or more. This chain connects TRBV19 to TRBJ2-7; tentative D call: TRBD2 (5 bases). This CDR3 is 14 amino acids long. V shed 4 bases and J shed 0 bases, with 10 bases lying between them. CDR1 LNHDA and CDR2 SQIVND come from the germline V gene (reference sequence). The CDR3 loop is CASSTGSFSYEQYF. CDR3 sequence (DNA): TGTGCCAGTAGTACGGGGAGTTTCTCCTACGAGCAGTACTTC.

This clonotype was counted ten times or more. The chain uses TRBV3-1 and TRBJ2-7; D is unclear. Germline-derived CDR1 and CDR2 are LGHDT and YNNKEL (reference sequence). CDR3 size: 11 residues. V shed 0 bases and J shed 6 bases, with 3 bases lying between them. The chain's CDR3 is CASSQEGEQYF. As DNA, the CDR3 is TGTGCCAGCAGCCAAGAAGGCGAGCAGTACTTC.

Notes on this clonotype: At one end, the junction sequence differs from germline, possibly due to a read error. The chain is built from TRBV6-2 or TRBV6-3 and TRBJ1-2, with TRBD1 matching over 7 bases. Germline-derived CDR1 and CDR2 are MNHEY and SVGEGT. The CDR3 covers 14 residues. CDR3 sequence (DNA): TGTGCTAGCAGTTTGGGACAGTGGTTATATCGCTACACCTTC. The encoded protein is CASSLGQWLYRYTF.

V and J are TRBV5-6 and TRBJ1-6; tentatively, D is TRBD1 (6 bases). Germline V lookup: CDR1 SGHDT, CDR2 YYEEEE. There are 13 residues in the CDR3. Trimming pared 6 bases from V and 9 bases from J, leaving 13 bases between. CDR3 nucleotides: TGTGCCAGCATCTTAAGGGGGAGTTCACCCCTCCACTTT. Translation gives CASILRGSSPLHF.

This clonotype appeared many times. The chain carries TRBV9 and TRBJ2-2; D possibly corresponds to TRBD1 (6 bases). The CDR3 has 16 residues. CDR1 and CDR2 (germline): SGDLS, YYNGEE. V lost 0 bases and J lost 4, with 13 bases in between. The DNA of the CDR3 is TGTGCCAGCAGCGTAGGGGCAGGGGCCCTCACCGGGGAGCTGTTTTTT. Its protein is CASSVGAGALTGELFF.

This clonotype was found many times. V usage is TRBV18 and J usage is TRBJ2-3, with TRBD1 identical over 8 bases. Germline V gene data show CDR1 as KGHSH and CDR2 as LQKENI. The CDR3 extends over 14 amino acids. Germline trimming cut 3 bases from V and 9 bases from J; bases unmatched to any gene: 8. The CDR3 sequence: CASSPLQTGDTQYF. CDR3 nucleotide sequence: TGTGCCAGCTCACCCCTACAGACAGGGGACACGCAGTATTTT.